Reported below is one T cell receptor beta chain. Antigen: not known. The CDR3 extends over 13 amino acids. Germline V gene data show CDR1 as DFQATT and CDR2 as SNEGSKA (reference sequence). The ends were cut back, 7 bases at V and 5 bases at J, with 17 bases in the middle. The data are from a study of identical twins. Study-level points and caveats: Within twin pairs, the out-of-frame alpha sequences they shared showed excess low generation probability.

MiXCR, applied by TCRdb to the 5' RACE reads, yields one record per CDR3 protein. The sample records roughly 720,000 distinct CDR3 sequences, approximately 18% being singletons. These same records also appear under a second study, on T cells expressing NK-cell markers.

This receptor was obtained from a woman under 30 in good health. Sequencing was done on a sample of PBMCs. The chain carries TRBV20-1 and TRBJ1-2; possibly TRBD1 for D (5 bases). The CDR3 loop reads CSVRGSSDYGYTF. The CDR3 DNA follows: TGCAGTGTTAGGGGATCGTCCGATTATGGCTACACCTTC.